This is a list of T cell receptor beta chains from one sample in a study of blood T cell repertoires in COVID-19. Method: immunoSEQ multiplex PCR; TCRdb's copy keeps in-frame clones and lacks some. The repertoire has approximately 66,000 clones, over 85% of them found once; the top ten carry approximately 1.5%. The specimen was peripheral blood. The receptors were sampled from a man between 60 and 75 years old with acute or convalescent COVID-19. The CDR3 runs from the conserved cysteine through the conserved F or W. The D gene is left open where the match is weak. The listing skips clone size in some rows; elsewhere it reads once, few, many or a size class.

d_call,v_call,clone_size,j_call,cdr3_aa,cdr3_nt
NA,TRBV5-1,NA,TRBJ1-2,CASSERPPGGYTF,TGCGCCAGCAGCGAGAGGCCCCCGGGAGGCTACACCTTC
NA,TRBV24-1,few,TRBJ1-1,CATRAGVNTEAFF,TGTGCCACCAGGGCGGGGGTGAACACTGAAGCTTTCTTT
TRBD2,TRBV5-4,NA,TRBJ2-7,CASSHPGGGEQYF,TGTGCCAGCAGCCACCCCGGGGGGGGTGAGCAGTACTTC
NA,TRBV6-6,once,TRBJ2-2,CASNQGPGELFF,TGTGCCAGCAATCAGGGTCCCGGGGAGCTGTTTTTT
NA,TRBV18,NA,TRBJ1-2,CASSPWEAGYGYTF,TGTGCCAGCTCACCATGGGAAGCGGGCTATGGCTACACCTTC
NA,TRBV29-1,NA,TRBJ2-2,CSVEGVAGELFF,TGCAGCGTTGAAGGTGTAGCCGGGGAGCTGTTTTTT
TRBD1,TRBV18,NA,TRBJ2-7,CASSPTSWGQEGEYF,TGTGCCAGCTCACCAACCTCTTGGGGACAGGAGGGGGAGTACTTC
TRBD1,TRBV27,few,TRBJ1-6,CASSSTGKRAPLHF,TGTGCCAGCAGTTCGACAGGGAAGAGAGCACCCCTCCACTTT
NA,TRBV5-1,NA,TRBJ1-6,CASSLESANSPLHF,TGCGCCAGCAGCTTGGAGAGTGCTAATTCACCCCTCCACTTT
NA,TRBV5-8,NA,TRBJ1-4,CASSLWQGEKLFF,TGTGCCAGCAGCTTGTGGCAGGGGGAAAAACTGTTTTTT
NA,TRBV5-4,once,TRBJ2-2,CASSLRTAPFGELFF,TGTGCCAGCAGCTTAAGGACAGCACCTTTCGGGGAGCTGTTTTTT
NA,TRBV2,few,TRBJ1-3,CASSLRPGYSGNTIYF,TGTGCCAGCAGTTTACGCCCAGGGTACTCTGGAAACACCATATATTTT
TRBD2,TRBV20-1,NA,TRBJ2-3,CSASHPTSGGPTDTQYF,TGCAGTGCTAGTCACCCGACTAGCGGGGGCCCCACAGATACGCAGTATTTT
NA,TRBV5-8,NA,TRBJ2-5,CASSLDSGMETQYF,TGTGCCAGCAGCTTGGATTCAGGCATGGAGACCCAGTACTTC
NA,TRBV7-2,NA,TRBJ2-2,CASSLAGGSTGELFF,TGTGCCAGCAGCTTAGCGGGGGGTTCCACCGGGGAGCTGTTTTTT
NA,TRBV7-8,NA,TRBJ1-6,CASSILSGGTSYNSPLHF,TGTGCCAGCAGCATCCTTTCGGGGGGAACTTCCTATAATTCACCCCTCCACTTT
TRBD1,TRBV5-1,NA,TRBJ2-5,CASSSEGAGWRETQYF,TGCGCCAGCAGCTCCGAGGGGGCAGGGTGGAGAGAGACCCAGTACTTC
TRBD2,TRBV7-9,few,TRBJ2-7,CASSPLAGHEQYF,TGTGCCAGCAGCCCGCTAGCGGGGCACGAGCAGTACTTC
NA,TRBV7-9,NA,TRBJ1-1,CASSLPIRDFGTEAFF,TGTGCCAGCAGCTTACCAATCAGGGATTTTGGCACTGAAGCTTTCTTT
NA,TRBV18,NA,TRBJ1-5,CASSPSGNQPQHF,TGTGCCAGCTCACCATCGGGGAATCAGCCCCAGCATTTT
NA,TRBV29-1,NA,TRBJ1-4,CSVEDPGEKLFF,TGCAGCGTTGAGGATCCCGGGGAAAAACTGTTTTTT
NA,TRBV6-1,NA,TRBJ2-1,CASSDSHEQFF,TGTGCCAGCAGTGACAGTCATGAGCAGTTCTTC
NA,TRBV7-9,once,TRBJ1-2,CASSSAGTANYGYTF,TGTGCCAGCAGCTCCGCAGGCACAGCTAACTATGGCTACACCTTC
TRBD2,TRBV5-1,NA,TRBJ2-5,CASSSGLAGGEDF,TGCGCCAGCAGCTCGGGACTAGCGGGGGGAGAGGACTTC
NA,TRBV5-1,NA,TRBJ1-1,CASSWPDTQHEAFF,TGCGCCAGCAGCTGGCCGGACACTCAACATGAAGCTTTCTTT
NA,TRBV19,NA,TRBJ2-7,CASSIGNSYEQYF,TGTGCCAGTAGCATTGGCAACTCCTACGAGCAGTACTTC
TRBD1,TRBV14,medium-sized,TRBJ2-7,CASSQDRTTGKSSYEQYF,TGTGCCAGCAGCCAAGATCGAACGACAGGGAAAAGCTCCTACGAGCAGTACTTC
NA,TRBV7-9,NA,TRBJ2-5,CASSLLYGLYF,TGTGCCAGCAGCTTACTATATGGACTCTACTTC
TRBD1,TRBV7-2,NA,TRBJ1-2,CASSTGDRGLYGYTF,TGTGCCAGCAGTACGGGGGACAGGGGGCTTTATGGCTACACCTTC
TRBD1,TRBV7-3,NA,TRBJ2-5,CASREGGAETQYF,TGTGCCAGCAGGGAAGGGGGCGCTGAGACCCAGTACTTC
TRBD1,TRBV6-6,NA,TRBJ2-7,CASRNRDSSYEQYF,TGTGCCAGCAGGAACCGGGACAGCTCCTACGAGCAGTACTTC
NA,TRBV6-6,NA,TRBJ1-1,CASSYTVREAEAFF,TGTGCCAGCAGTTATACGGTCCGAGAGGCTGAAGCTTTCTTT
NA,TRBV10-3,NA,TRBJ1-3,CAITQSGGVSGNTIYF,TGTGCCATCACTCAAAGCGGAGGGGTCTCTGGAAACACCATATATTTT
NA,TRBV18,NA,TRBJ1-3,CASSPQGEAGNTIYF,TGTGCCAGCTCACCACAGGGAGAGGCTGGAAACACCATATATTTT
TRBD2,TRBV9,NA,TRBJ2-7,CASSFSGGHEQYF,TGTGCCAGCAGCTTTAGCGGGGGCCACGAGCAGTACTTC
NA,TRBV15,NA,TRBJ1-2,CATSRDVGTLYGYTF,TGTGCCACCAGCAGAGATGTCGGGACTCTCTATGGCTACACCTTC
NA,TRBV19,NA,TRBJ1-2,CASTLGGQIYGYTF,TGTGCCAGTACGCTTGGAGGACAGATCTATGGCTACACCTTC
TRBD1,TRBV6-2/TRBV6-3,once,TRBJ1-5,CASSYSRGQPQHF,TGTGCCAGCAGTTACTCCAGGGGGCAGCCCCAGCATTTT
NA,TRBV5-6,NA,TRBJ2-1,CASSQDSPNEQFF,TGTGCCAGCAGTCAAGACAGCCCCAATGAGCAGTTCTTC
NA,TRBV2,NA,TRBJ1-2,CASEDSYGYTF,TGTGCCAGCGAGGACAGCTATGGCTACACCTTC
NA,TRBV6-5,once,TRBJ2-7,CASSYSSGGGNEQYF,TGTGCCAGCAGTTACTCGAGTGGAGGTGGGAACGAGCAGTACTTC
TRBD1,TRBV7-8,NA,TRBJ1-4,CASSTGGGDEKLFF,TGTGCCAGCAGCACAGGGGGCGGCGATGAAAAACTGTTTTTT
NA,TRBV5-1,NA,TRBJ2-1,CASSLDRYNEQFF,TGCGCCAGCAGCTTGGACAGGTACAATGAGCAGTTCTTC
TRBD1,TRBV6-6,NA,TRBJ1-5,CASSSTGGYQPQHF,TGTGCCAGCAGTTCAACAGGGGGCTATCAGCCCCAGCATTTT
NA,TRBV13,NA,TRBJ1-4,CASSLRAGNEKLFF,TGTGCCAGCAGCTTACGGGCAGGGAATGAAAAACTGTTTTTT
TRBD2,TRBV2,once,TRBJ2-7,CASSDRTRGSYEQYF,TGTGCCAGCTCAGATCGGACTAGGGGCTCCTACGAGCAGTACTTC
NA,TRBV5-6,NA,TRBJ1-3,CASSPPGAGNTIYF,TGTGCCAGCAGCCCCCCGGGGGCTGGAAACACCATATATTTT
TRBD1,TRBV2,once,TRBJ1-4,CASSYRPGGATNEKLFF,TGTGCCAGCAGTTACCGACCAGGGGGTGCAACTAATGAAAAACTGTTTTTT
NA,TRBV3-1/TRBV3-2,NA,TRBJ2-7,CASSQRVGLGTGEQYF,TGTGCCAGCAGCCAACGGGTGGGACTGGGAACGGGCGAGCAGTACTTC
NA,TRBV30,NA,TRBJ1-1,CAWSQGMNTEAFF,TGTGCCTGGAGCCAGGGAATGAACACTGAAGCTTTCTTT
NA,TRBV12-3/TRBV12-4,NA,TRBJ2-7,CASSLGGLYEQYF,TGTGCCAGCTCTTTGGGGGGGCTCTACGAGCAGTACTTC
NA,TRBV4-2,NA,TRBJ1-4,CASSLEGGLTNEKLFF,TGTGCCAGCAGCCTGGAGGGAGGATTAACTAATGAAAAACTGTTTTTT